One and the same sample provided the 28 T cell receptor beta chains below, sequenced in a study of T cells after yellow fever vaccination. TCRdb re-derived calls from the 5' RACE reads in MiXCR, one entry per CDR3 protein. The profile shows 150,000 or so distinct CDR3 sequences, 5.5% to 7.5% of them singletons. Sequences were derived from CD4+ T cells sorted from PBMCs, sampled about 5 days after the first yellow fever vaccination. These receptors were taken from a man younger than 35 who received the YFV17D yellow fever vaccine.

As for this clonotype: Just one base apart from a much larger clone, this may be a read error. This chain joins TRBV4-3 and TRBJ1-3; no clear D. Germline CDR1 is LGHNA and CDR2 is YSLEER. The CDR3 has 14 residues. CDR3 bases: TGCGACAGCAGCCAAGATGGCTCTGGAAACACCATATATTTT. Its protein product is CDSSQDGSGNTIYF.

There are many counts of this clonotype. The chain couples TRBV7-3 to TRBJ2-2; 11 nucleotides line up with TRBD2. Trimming at V came to 4 bases and at J to 8 bases, leaving 9 bases not matched to a gene. The CDR3 length is 16 residues. Germline V gives CDR1 SGHTA, CDR2 FQGTGA. The CDR3: CASSSRLAGSRGELFF. The CDR3 DNA reads TGTGCCAGCAGCTCCCGACTAGCGGGGAGTCGAGGGGAGCTGTTTTTT.

This clonotype turned up a few times. The V and J genes are TRBV12-5 and TRBJ2-5; TRBD2 matches at 7 bases. CDR3 length: 17 amino acids. Germline trimming cut 6 bases from V and 1 base from J; bases unmatched to any gene: 14. Germline CDR1 LGHNT, CDR2 FRNRAP. CDR3 amino acids: CASGPGTTGPFQETQYF. The CDR3 nucleotides are TGTGCTAGTGGCCCCGGGACTACCGGGCCCTTCCAAGAGACCCAGTACTTC.

This clonotype appeared a few times. This chain joins TRBV5-1 and TRBJ1-2, with a tentative D call TRBD1 (5 bases). Per germline, CDR1 SGHRS and CDR2 YFSETQ. The CDR3 is 13 amino acids. V shed 2 bases and J shed 8 bases, with 13 bases lying between them. This chain's CDR3 is CASSFARGAGYTF. Written as DNA, the CDR3 is TGCGCCAGCAGCTTTGCTAGGGGCGCGGGCTACACCTTC.

This clonotype was seen many times. The gene calls are TRBV4-2 and TRBJ2-3; 7 bases map to TRBD2. The V and J ends lost 0 bases and 2 bases, in that order; junction bases with no gene match: 5. In germline, CDR1 is LGHNA, CDR2 YNFKEQ. This CDR3 comprises 16 residues. This CDR3 reads CASSQEGGAPTDTQYF. In DNA, the CDR3 is TGTGCCAGCAGCCAAGAGGGAGGGGCCCCCACAGATACGCAGTATTTT.

This clonotype was counted many times. This sequence joins TRBV9 and TRBJ2-5; the D gene is possibly TRBD2 (5 bases). V lost 2 bases to trimming and J lost 5 bases, with 16 bases between them. Per germline, CDR1 SGDLS and CDR2 YYNGEE. CDR3 length: 15 residues. The CDR3 is CASSVGNGVVETQYF. In nucleotides, the CDR3 is TGTGCCAGCAGCGTTGGAAACGGGGTCGTGGAGACCCAGTACTTC.

In its sample, this clonotype was seen many times. The genes are TRBV6-1 and TRBJ1-3; D perhaps matches TRBD1 (5 bases). The CDR3 is 18 residues long. Per the germline V gene, CDR1 is MNHNS and CDR2 is SASEGT. V shed 5 bases and J shed 1 base, with 21 bases lying between them. This CDR3 is CASSRTFSRFFSGNTIYF. CDR3 sequence (DNA): TGTGCCAGCAGTCGGACATTCTCTAGGTTTTTTTCTGGAAACACCATATATTTT.

The rearrangement uses TRBV4-3 and TRBJ1-2; 7 nucleotides align to TRBD1. Unmatched junction bases numbered 8, after V lost 5 bases and J lost 2 bases. Germline assignment: CDR1 LGHNA and CDR2 YSLEER. This CDR3 is built from 15 residues. The CDR3 here is CASSYDQGGNYGYTF. The CDR3 coding sequence is TGCGCCAGCAGCTACGATCAGGGGGGGAACTATGGCTACACCTTC.

This clonotype was seen repeatedly, ten times or more. This chain uses TRBV25-1 with TRBJ1-4; D is unclear. This CDR3 is built from 14 residues. V lost 1 base and J lost 7, with 10 bases in between. Germline assignment: CDR1 MGHDK and CDR2 SYGVNS. The CDR3 sequence: CASSEFGLTEKLFF. In DNA form, the CDR3 reads TGTGCCAGCAGTGAATTTGGACTGACTGAAAAACTGTTTTTT.

This clonotype was observed a few times. The chain uses TRBV12-3 or TRBV12-4 and TRBJ2-2; unclear D gene. The CDR3 consists of 14 residues. Trimming left V 5 bases short and J 7 bases short, with 14 bases between. CDR3 coding DNA: TGTGCCAGCAGTCAGGTGGGAAGAGGCGGGGAGCTGTTTTTT. Residues: CASSQVGRGGELFF.

This clonotype was observed at least ten times. This rearrangement joins TRBV5-1 to TRBJ2-3, with D maybe TRBD1 (6 bases). CDR3 length: 15 residues. Germline CDR1 and CDR2: SGHRS and YFSETQ. The ends were cut back, 1 base at V and 0 bases at J, with 9 bases in the middle. CDR3 sequence (DNA): TGCGCCAGCAGCTTGCTGGACAGTAGCACAGATACGCAGTATTTT. This encodes CASSLLDSSTDTQYF. The whole variable domain, remainder taken from reference TRBV5-1 and TRBJ2-3, is KAGVTQTPRYLIKTRGQQVTLSCSPISGHRSVSWYQQTPGQGLQFLFEYFSETQRNKGNFPGRFSGRQFSNSRSEMNVSTLELGDSALYLCASSLLDSSTDTQYFGPGTRLTVL.

V gene TRBV7-2 combines with J gene TRBJ2-2; D is unclear. The germline gives CDR1 SGHTA, CDR2 FQGNSA. V was trimmed by 5 bases and J by 0 bases, leaving 7 bases between them. CDR3 length equals 14 residues. The CDR3 DNA follows: TGTGCCAGCAGCACCGGAGCGAACACCGGGGAGCTGTTTTTT. Translating it yields CASSTGANTGELFF.

V and J are TRBV10-3 and TRBJ1-1, with D hard to call. CDR3 size: 15 residues. Trimming pared 0 bases from V and 1 base from J, leaving 9 bases between. Germline lookup yields CDR1 ENHRY and CDR2 SYGVKD. In DNA, the CDR3 is TGTGCCATCAGTGAGTCGAACGGCAGGAACACTGAAGCTTTCTTT. This codes for CAISESNGRNTEAFF.

There are many counts of this clonotype. The rearrangement uses TRBV11-2 and TRBJ2-5; TRBD1 is a possible D gene (6 bases). The length of the CDR3 is 14 residues. V lost 5 bases to trimming and J lost 3 bases, with 13 bases between them. CDR1 is SGHAT and CDR2 is FQNNGV in the germline V gene. This CDR3 is CASSLQRTEETQYF. The CDR3 bases are TGTGCCAGCAGCCTACAGCGGACAGAAGAGACCCAGTACTTC.

The chain carries TRBV6-1 and TRBJ2-3; a weak D match, TRBD2 (6 bases). Trimming pared 2 bases from V and 4 bases from J, leaving 16 bases between. CDR3 size: 16 residues. Looked up from germline, CDR1 is MNHNS and CDR2 is SASEGT. The CDR3 bases are TGTGCCAGCAGTGAACCCCCCGGGGCGGGGTCAGATACGCAGTATTTT. Translation gives CASSEPPGAGSDTQYF.

At least ten counts were recorded for this clonotype. The chain joins TRBV12-3 or TRBV12-4 to TRBJ2-5; a possible D gene is TRBD1 (6 bases). This CDR3 contains 13 residues. Deletions cut 3 bases from V and 3 bases from J, with 8 bases between. DNA for the CDR3: TGTGCCAGCAGTTTTCGACAGGAAGAGACCCAGTACTTC. This sequence encodes CASSFRQEETQYF.

This clonotype was recorded many times. The J gene is TRBJ2-4, the V gene TRBV5-1; TRBD2 matches at 8 bases. Germline CDR1 and CDR2: SGHRS and YFSETQ. The ends lost 3 bases at V and 0 bases at J; junction bases unmatched: 14. The CDR3 has 19 residues. This CDR3 reads CASSSTPRGGLVAKNIQYF. CDR3 nucleotide sequence: TGCGCCAGCAGCTCCACGCCCCGGGGGGGGCTCGTAGCCAAAAACATTCAGTACTTC.

Ten or more counts support this clonotype. J is TRBJ2-1 and V is TRBV29-1; D unresolved. V gave up 4 bases and J gave up 3 bases, with 7 bases separating them. Germline CDR1 SQVTM, CDR2 ANQGSEA. The CDR3 runs to 12 residues. CDR3 loop: CSVVHNYNEQFF. CDR3 DNA: TGCAGCGTTGTTCACAACTACAATGAGCAGTTCTTC.

The chain couples TRBV5-1 to TRBJ2-2; D perhaps matches TRBD1 (6 bases). V was shortened by 4 bases and J by 0 bases, with 10 bases between the two germline ends. Germline V lookup: CDR1 SGHRS, CDR2 YFSETQ. The CDR3 covers 15 residues. CDR3 region: CASSRGTSNTGELFF. The CDR3 region has the DNA TGCGCCAGCAGCCGTGGGACATCGAACACCGGGGAGCTGTTTTTT.

The sample holds many counts of this clonotype. This rearrangement joins TRBV4-3 to TRBJ2-3; D may be TRBD2 (6 bases). CDR1 and CDR2 (germline): LGHNA, YSLEER. The CDR3 consists of 20 residues. V lost 1 base and J 4 bases, leaving 27 bases between the germline ends. This CDR3 is CASSQAPVGGEKIRADTQYF. As DNA, the CDR3 is TGCGCCAGCAGCCAAGCCCCAGTGGGGGGAGAGAAAATTAGGGCAGATACGCAGTATTTT.

This clonotype appeared many times. The chain combines TRBV12-3 or TRBV12-4 with TRBJ2-3; 12 bases align to TRBD2. This CDR3 has 16 amino acids. With 6 bases clipped from V and 0 bases from J, the junction kept 4 bases outside the gene matches. DNA of the CDR3: TGTGCCAGCAGCAGGACTAGCGGGGTGAGCACAGATACGCAGTATTTT. Protein product: CASSRTSGVSTDTQYF.

At least ten counts were recorded for this clonotype. The chain carries TRBV5-6 and TRBJ2-1, with TRBD1 identical over 7 bases. CDR3 size: 13 residues. Germline V lookup: CDR1 SGHDT, CDR2 YYEEEE. Trimming removed 2 bases from V and 9 bases from J; junction bases left unmatched: 5. CDR3 sequence: CASSLDRAGEQFF. The CDR3 coding sequence is TGTGCCAGCAGCTTAGACAGGGCTGGTGAGCAGTTCTTC.

This clonotype was detected ten times or more. The gene calls are TRBV5-1 and TRBJ2-1; 8 nucleotides align to TRBD2. The CDR3 length is 19 residues. CDR1 and CDR2 from the germline V gene are SGHRS and YFSETQ. V lost 0 bases to trimming and J lost 3 bases; unmatched junction nucleotides: 14. The DNA for the CDR3 is TGCGCCAGCAGCTTGGTTCCCCAGGACGCGGGGGGTAACTACAATGAGCAGTTCTTC. Protein product: CASSLVPQDAGGNYNEQFF.

This clonotype showed up many times. The V call is TRBV6-4, the J call TRBJ1-1; TRBD1 matches 8 bases. Germline CDR1 reads MRHNA; CDR2 reads SNTAGT. Trimming removed 5 bases from V and 3 bases from J; junction bases left unmatched: 8. This CDR3 contains 15 residues. The DNA for the CDR3 is TGTGCCAGCAGTAAAGGACAGGGTTGGGACACTGAAGCTTTCTTT. It specifies CASSKGQGWDTEAFF.

The V and J genes are TRBV5-4 and TRBJ2-1, with a weak D call TRBD2 (6 bases). Germline V CDR1 and CDR2: SGHNT, YYREEE (reference sequence). The CDR3 spans 17 residues. Trimming shortened V by 2 bases and J by 0 bases, and 15 bases separated the two germline ends. CDR3 nucleotides: TGTGCCAGCAGCTTATCCCCGGGACTGAACTCCTACAATGAGCAGTTCTTC. Encoded protein: CASSLSPGLNSYNEQFF.

This clonotype was seen at least ten times. The CDR3 DNA reads as TGTGCCAGCAGCACCGCCGGACAGGGAAATCAGCCCCAGCATTTT. This codes for CASSTAGQGNQPQHF. This chain links TRBV12-3 or TRBV12-4 with TRBJ1-5, with TRBD1 identical over 8 bases. J lost 4 bases, V lost 6 bases, and 8 bases had no gene match. This CDR3 comprises 15 residues.

The rearrangement joins TRBV27 to TRBJ1-1; perhaps TRBD1 as D (6 bases). Germline lookup yields CDR1 MNHEY and CDR2 SMNVEV (reference sequence). V was pared by 4 bases and J by 1 base, with 19 bases between. The CDR3 is 17 amino acids. CDR3 nucleotides: TGTGCCAGCAGTTCATACACCCCGGGACACGCGAACACTGAAGCTTTCTTT. Amino acids: CASSSYTPGHANTEAFF.

J is TRBJ2-1 and V is TRBV30, with 7 bases identical to TRBD2. From germline, CDR1 is GTSNPN and CDR2 SVGIG (reference sequence). The V and J ends lost 0 bases and 5 bases, in that order; junction bases with no gene match: 4. CDR3 length: 14 amino acids. The CDR3 DNA reads TGTGCCTGGAGTGTGCTGGGGAGGGACAATGAGCAGTTCTTC. It is translated as CAWSVLGRDNEQFF.